These T cell receptor beta chains were read from a single sample in a study of T cells in localized non-small cell lung cancer. TCRdb keeps only in-frame clones here, not all; method: immunoSEQ multiplex PCR. The profile shows approximately 30,000 clones, just under 80% of them singletons. The sample consisted of peripheral blood, taken before any cancer treatment. The source is a male donor aged 60 or over with stage II squamous cell lung carcinoma. Both conserved end residues are part of each CDR3. The D gene is left open where the match is weak. Part of the rows lack a size; the others show once, few, many or a class for expanded clones.

j_gene: TRBJ1-6
v_gene: TRBV27
abundance: .
d_gene: TRBD1
CDR3aa: CASSLSMGQETLHF
CDR3nt: TGTGCCAGCAGTTTATCGATGGGACAGGAGACTCTCCACTTT

j_gene: TRBJ2-1
v_gene: TRBV10-3
abundance: .
d_gene: TRBD2
CDR3aa: CAISDSGLAGNEQFF
CDR3nt: TGTGCCATCAGTGACTCGGGACTAGCGGGCAATGAGCAGTTCTTC

j_gene: TRBJ2-2
v_gene: TRBV18
abundance: .
d_gene: TRBD2
CDR3aa: CASSRGTSGSFNTGELFF
CDR3nt: TGTGCCAGCTCACGCGGGACTAGCGGGAGTTTCAACACCGGGGAGCTGTTTTTT

j_gene: TRBJ1-5
v_gene: TRBV6-5
abundance: .
d_gene: .
CDR3aa: CASSNQPQHF
CDR3nt: TGTGCCAGCAGCAATCAGCCCCAGCATTTT

j_gene: TRBJ1-5
v_gene: TRBV19
abundance: .
d_gene: .
CDR3aa: CASRQSGGNQPQHF
CDR3nt: TGTGCCAGTAGGCAGAGTGGGGGCAATCAGCCCCAGCATTTT

j_gene: TRBJ1-1
v_gene: TRBV5-5
abundance: .
d_gene: .
CDR3aa: CASSLRVGNTEAFF
CDR3nt: TGTGCCAGCAGCCTCAGGGTTGGGAACACTGAAGCTTTCTTT

j_gene: TRBJ1-1
v_gene: TRBV19
abundance: .
d_gene: TRBD1
CDR3aa: CASRIPQGAFTEAFF
CDR3nt: TGTGCCAGTAGGATCCCCCAGGGGGCGTTTACTGAAGCTTTCTTT

j_gene: TRBJ2-5
v_gene: TRBV5-4
abundance: .
d_gene: TRBD1
CDR3aa: CASSVRTGKETQYF
CDR3nt: TGTGCCAGCAGCGTAAGGACAGGGAAAGAGACCCAGTACTTC

j_gene: TRBJ1-5
v_gene: TRBV18
abundance: .
d_gene: .
CDR3aa: CASSAAGARGRYWDQPQHF
CDR3nt: TGTGCCAGCTCCGCTGCGGGAGCCCGGGGCCGATACTGGGATCAGCCCCAGCATTTT

j_gene: TRBJ1-4
v_gene: TRBV5-4
abundance: .
d_gene: TRBD1
CDR3aa: CASSGGQGPNEKLFF
CDR3nt: TGTGCCAGCAGCGGGGGACAGGGCCCTAATGAAAAACTGTTTTTT

j_gene: TRBJ1-2
v_gene: TRBV28
abundance: .
d_gene: .
CDR3aa: CASSSQGYGYTF
CDR3nt: TGTGCCAGCAGTTCCCAAGGCTATGGCTACACCTTC

j_gene: TRBJ2-3
v_gene: TRBV6-5
abundance: .
d_gene: .
CDR3aa: CASSALGGSKQYF
CDR3nt: TGTGCCAGCAGCGCCCTGGGTGGTAGTAAGCAGTATTTT

j_gene: TRBJ1-1
v_gene: TRBV5-6
abundance: .
d_gene: .
CDR3aa: CASSLRGGNTEAFF
CDR3nt: TGTGCCAGCAGCTTAAGAGGTGGAAACACTGAAGCTTTCTTT

j_gene: TRBJ2-7
v_gene: TRBV6-5
abundance: .
d_gene: .
CDR3aa: CASRRDPKYEQYF
CDR3nt: TGTGCCAGCAGAAGGGACCCGAAATACGAGCAGTACTTC

j_gene: TRBJ2-3
v_gene: TRBV11-2
abundance: .
d_gene: .
CDR3aa: CASSLVGRGTDTQYF
CDR3nt: TGTGCCAGCAGCTTAGTAGGGAGAGGCACAGATACGCAGTATTTT

j_gene: TRBJ2-6
v_gene: TRBV6-6
abundance: .
d_gene: .
CDR3aa: CASSLEGTGANVLTF
CDR3nt: TGTGCCAGCAGTTTGGAGGGGACTGGGGCCAACGTCCTGACTTTC

j_gene: TRBJ2-7
v_gene: TRBV27
abundance: .
d_gene: .
CDR3aa: CASSFHDLGPYEQYF
CDR3nt: TGTGCCAGCAGTTTCCACGACCTAGGACCCTACGAGCAGTACTTC

j_gene: TRBJ2-1
v_gene: TRBV7-2
abundance: .
d_gene: .
CDR3aa: CASSLGGGLGTFF
CDR3nt: TGTGCCAGCAGCTTGGGGGGTGGACTGGGGACATTCTTC

j_gene: TRBJ2-7
v_gene: TRBV6-1
abundance: once
d_gene: .
CDR3aa: CASRNGREKQYF
CDR3nt: TGTGCCAGCAGGAACGGACGGGAAAAGCAGTACTTC

j_gene: TRBJ2-2
v_gene: TRBV7-9
abundance: .
d_gene: TRBD1
CDR3aa: CASSLVGQVLGELFF
CDR3nt: TGTGCCAGCAGCTTAGTCGGACAGGTTCTAGGGGAGCTGTTTTTT

j_gene: TRBJ1-4
v_gene: TRBV6-1
abundance: .
d_gene: .
CDR3aa: CASNDGRHNEKLFF
CDR3nt: TGTGCCAGCAATGATGGCAGACACAATGAAAAACTGTTTTTT

j_gene: TRBJ1-5
v_gene: TRBV6-4
abundance: .
d_gene: .
CDR3aa: CASRPIRVYQPQHF
CDR3nt: TGTGCCAGCAGGCCGATCCGGGTGTATCAGCCCCAGCATTTT

j_gene: TRBJ2-7
v_gene: TRBV28
abundance: .
d_gene: .
CDR3aa: CASSPPLGVGYEQYF
CDR3nt: TGTGCCAGCAGTCCCCCCTTAGGTGTAGGCTACGAGCAGTACTTC

j_gene: TRBJ1-2
v_gene: TRBV7-9
abundance: few
d_gene: .
CDR3aa: CASSPQVPYGYTF
CDR3nt: TGTGCCAGCAGCCCACAGGTCCCCTATGGCTACACCTTC

j_gene: TRBJ1-4
v_gene: TRBV6-5
abundance: .
d_gene: TRBD1
CDR3aa: CASSQGGNEKLFF
CDR3nt: TGTGCCAGCAGTCAGGGGGGCAATGAAAAACTGTTTTTT

j_gene: TRBJ2-7
v_gene: TRBV7-2
abundance: .
d_gene: TRBD2
CDR3aa: CASSGTSGGTAQYF
CDR3nt: TGTGCCAGCAGCGGGACTAGCGGAGGTACGGCGCAGTACTTC

j_gene: TRBJ2-1
v_gene: TRBV18
abundance: .
d_gene: .
CDR3aa: CASSPLGRLNEQFF
CDR3nt: TGTGCCAGCTCACCACTTGGGCGACTCAATGAGCAGTTCTTC

j_gene: TRBJ1-3
v_gene: TRBV18
abundance: .
d_gene: .
CDR3aa: CASSPGGSGNTIYF
CDR3nt: TGTGCCAGCTCACCAGGGGGGTCTGGAAACACCATATATTTT

j_gene: TRBJ2-2
v_gene: TRBV14
abundance: .
d_gene: TRBD2
CDR3aa: CASSQDGTSGYTGELFF
CDR3nt: TGTGCCAGCAGCCAAGATGGGACTAGCGGGTACACCGGGGAGCTGTTTTTT

j_gene: TRBJ2-7
v_gene: TRBV30
abundance: .
d_gene: TRBD1
CDR3aa: CAWGQEPYEQYF
CDR3nt: TGTGCCTGGGGACAGGAGCCCTACGAGCAGTACTTC

j_gene: TRBJ2-6
v_gene: TRBV19
abundance: .
d_gene: .
CDR3aa: CASRYKRNSGANVLTF
CDR3nt: TGTGCCAGTAGGTATAAGCGAAACTCTGGGGCCAACGTCCTGACTTTC

j_gene: TRBJ1-2
v_gene: TRBV11-1
abundance: .
d_gene: .
CDR3aa: CASSLLGYGYTF
CDR3nt: TGTGCCAGCAGCCTCCTCGGCTATGGCTACACCTTC

j_gene: TRBJ2-6
v_gene: TRBV5-1
abundance: .
d_gene: .
CDR3aa: CASSLLPLADGSGANVLTF
CDR3nt: TGCGCCAGCAGCTTACTTCCGTTGGCCGACGGCTCTGGGGCCAACGTCCTGACTTTC

j_gene: TRBJ2-1
v_gene: TRBV9
abundance: .
d_gene: TRBD1
CDR3aa: CASSVLGQGRNEQFF
CDR3nt: TGTGCCAGCAGCGTTTTGGGACAGGGGCGAAATGAGCAGTTCTTC

j_gene: TRBJ1-2
v_gene: TRBV7-9
abundance: .
d_gene: .
CDR3aa: CASSESAHSLGGYTF
CDR3nt: TGTGCCAGCAGCGAGAGCGCTCACAGCTTGGGTGGCTACACCTTC

j_gene: TRBJ1-4
v_gene: TRBV6-5
abundance: .
d_gene: .
CDR3aa: CASSRSEVGLKLFF
CDR3nt: TGTGCCAGCAGCCGGTCAGAGGTTGGCTTAAAACTGTTTTTT

j_gene: TRBJ1-3
v_gene: TRBV4-3
abundance: .
d_gene: .
CDR3aa: CASSQGLGRVGNTIYF
CDR3nt: TGCGCCAGCAGCCAAGGCCTGGGCAGAGTTGGAAACACCATATATTTT

j_gene: TRBJ2-5
v_gene: TRBV25-1
abundance: .
d_gene: .
CDR3aa: CASQKAQGPSETQYF
CDR3nt: TGTGCCAGTCAAAAGGCACAGGGCCCTTCAGAGACCCAGTACTTC

j_gene: TRBJ1-4
v_gene: TRBV2
abundance: .
d_gene: .
CDR3aa: CASDLELSNEKLFF
CDR3nt: TGTGCCAGTGACTTGGAACTGAGTAATGAAAAACTGTTTTTT